A single sample gave rise to the 10 T cell receptor beta chains below, sequenced in a study of T cell responses to AZD1222 COVID-19 vaccine (dated by TCRdb to about 2021). The sample's time point, from its label and the paper: baseline before first vaccination. The library relied on the immunoSEQ multiplex PCR assay. TCRdb provides this immuneACCESS table in a form limited to in-frame rearrangements. Some clones are lacking; in checked studies, under half of them reflect an unresolved V gene, and why the rest are absent is not known. Counted in this sample were 95,000 to 150,000 clones; 85% to 90% of them appeared once. The top ten hold approximately 8.1% of the sample. The source material was peripheral blood, sampled on day 0 of AZD1222 vaccination. Every receptor here comes from an adult in good health.

The chain has TRBV7-2 and TRBJ2-7; the D gene is possibly TRBD1 (6 bases). CDR3 size: 14 residues. Germline lookup yields CDR1 SGHTA and CDR2 FQGNSA. Trimming took 6 bases from V and 3 from J, leaving 15 bases between them. The CDR3 coding sequence is TGTGCCAGCAGGCTCGGGGCAGGGGACTACGAGCAGTACTTC. Translation: CASRLGAGDYEQYF.

The chain joins TRBV5-8 to TRBJ2-5; unclear D gene. Germline V gene lookup returns CDR1 SGHTS and CDR2 YDEGEE. The CDR3 has 15 residues. V was shortened by 0 bases and J by 5 bases, with 14 bases between the two germline ends. CDR3 nucleotides: TGTGCCAGCAGCTTGGTACTGTACTCTGGGGAGACCCAGTACTTC. This translates into CASSLVLYSGETQYF.

V gene TRBV27 combines with J gene TRBJ2-7; 11 bases map to TRBD2. Germline assignment: CDR1 MNHEY and CDR2 SMNVEV (reference sequence). Trimming took 6 bases from V and 3 from J; bases not matched to a gene: 1. The CDR3 has 13 residues. The CDR3 DNA sequence: TGTGCCAGCAGGACTAGCGGGATCTACGAGCAGTACTTC. This translates into CASRTSGIYEQYF.

V and J are TRBV27 and TRBJ2-7, with 10 nucleotides matching TRBD2. V trimming: 0 bases; J trimming: 5 bases; junction bases outside the gene matches: 10. This CDR3 spans 17 amino acids. Germline V gene data show CDR1 as MNHEY and CDR2 as SMNVEV (reference sequence). For the CDR3, the DNA is TGTGCCAGCAGTTTATCGAGCGGGAGGGCCACAAATAACGAGCAGTACTTC. It specifies CASSLSSGRATNNEQYF.

V and J are TRBV2 and TRBJ2-7; D gene unclear. This CDR3 region has 11 residues. Trimming took 5 bases from V and 2 from J, leaving 4 bases between them. Germline assignment: CDR1 SNHLY and CDR2 FYNNEI. CDR3 in DNA: TGTGCCAGCAGTTCCCCCTACGAGCAGTACTTC. Its translation: CASSSPYEQYF.

The chain couples TRBV6-6 to TRBJ2-5; D not certain. The germline V gene has CDR1 MNHNY and CDR2 SVGAGI (reference sequence). This CDR3 is 12 amino acids long. V shed 4 bases and J shed 4 bases, with 7 bases lying between them. CDR3 region: CASSFSIETQYF. The CDR3 DNA follows: TGTGCCAGCAGTTTCAGCATAGAGACCCAGTACTTC.

V gene TRBV25-1 combines with J gene TRBJ2-7; 7 positions agree with TRBD1. The V gene end was trimmed by 2 bases and the J gene end by 5 bases; junction bases not matched to a gene: 6. CDR1 is MGHDK, CDR2 SYGVNS, per germline. The CDR3 consists of 14 residues. CDR3 bases: TGTGCCAGCAGTGAACCGGCAAGGGGGCACGAGCAGTACTTC. Its translation: CASSEPARGHEQYF.

This chain uses TRBV4-2 with TRBJ1-3; D may be TRBD1 (6 bases). The CDR3 loop spans 17 amino acids. CDR1 and CDR2 from the germline V gene are LGHNA and YNFKEQ. Between the trimmed V and J ends, which lost 0 bases and 0 bases, there was a span of 12 bases. CDR3 nucleotide sequence: TGTGCCAGCAGCCAAGAAATAGGACAGCTCTCTGGAAACACCATATATTTT. Amino acids: CASSQEIGQLSGNTIYF.

This clone was seen once. The chain employs TRBV5-1 and TRBJ2-1, with 7 bases lining up with TRBD2. CDR3 length: 15 residues. The V and J ends lost 0 bases and 6 bases, in that order; junction bases with no gene match: 6. Germline loops: CDR1 SGHRS, CDR2 YFSETQ. The CDR3 region has the DNA TGCGCCAGCAGCTTGGCCGTCAGCGGGGTCAATGAGCAGTTCTTC. It translates to CASSLAVSGVNEQFF.

This chain links TRBV21-1 with TRBJ2-7; the tabulated D call, TRBD1, remains unverified against the DNA. TRBV21-1 is a recognized pseudogene. This CDR3 is built from 16 residues. CDR3 sequence: CASSKATHSPAHEQYF. The CDR3 DNA sequence: TGTGCCAGCAGCAAAGCGACACACTCCCCGGCCCACGAGCAGTACTTC.